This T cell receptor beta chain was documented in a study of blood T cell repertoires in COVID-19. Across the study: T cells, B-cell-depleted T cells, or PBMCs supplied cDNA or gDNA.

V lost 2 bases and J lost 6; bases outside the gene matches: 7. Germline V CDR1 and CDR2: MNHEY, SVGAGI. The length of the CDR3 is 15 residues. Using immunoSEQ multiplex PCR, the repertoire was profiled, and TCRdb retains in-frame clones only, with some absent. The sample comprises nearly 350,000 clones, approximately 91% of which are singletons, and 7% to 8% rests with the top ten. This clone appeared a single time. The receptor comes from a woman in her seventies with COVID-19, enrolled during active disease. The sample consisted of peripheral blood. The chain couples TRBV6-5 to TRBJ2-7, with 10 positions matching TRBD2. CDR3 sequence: CASSYIAGGGGEQYF. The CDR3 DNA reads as TGTGCCAGCAGTTACATAGCGGGGGGTGGCGGCGAGCAGTACTTC.